This T cell receptor (beta chain) was observed in a study of T cell responses to AZD1222 COVID-19 vaccine (dated by TCRdb to 2020 to 2023). Study-level background: AZD1222 recipients given second doses at about 4 weeks or at about 12 weeks were pooled, since spike-specific TCR depth and breadth were not found to differ between the two schedules. TCR sequencing covered some 250 trial participants: around 210 given two doses of AZD1222 and around 26 given two doses of MenACWY control vaccine. Trial participants were enrolled into age subgroups of 18-55, 56-69 and 70-plus years, which contained 148, 28 and 57 TCR-sequenced participants, respectively. The full study reports these points: Nearly half of unique spike-specific TCRs reportedly recognized epitopes outside regions mutated in the B.1.351 and B.1.1.7 variants. CD4 TCRs associated with the vaccine covered the entire spike protein, and the dominant responses were in regions 160-218 and 743-854. Conclusions about previously exposed vaccinees are limited, since just five to seven AZD1222 recipients were seropositive for SARS-CoV-2 at baseline. The 56-69-year group was small, and its depth increase did not reach significance, likely because of low power. After two AZD1222 doses, spike-specific TCR breadth and depth were significantly higher than at day 0 and than in MenACWY recipients. No day 14 peak-response samples were available, so repertoires were characterized only after the peak T cell response. Most participants were white British and females outnumbered males, and the authors suggested that clonal diversity may have been underestimated.

Taken with the paper, the label for time point translates to: baseline before first vaccination. Samples from vaccinated people were obtained from the UK trials COV001 and COV002, which included a single-blind randomized controlled phase 2/3 trial of AZD1222 (ChAdOx1 nCoV-19) in healthy adults. Trial participant PBMC samples were collected at day 0 and day 28 after the second dose for TCRbeta chain sequencing. A note on this clone: Its specific antigen is unknown. Base qualities were left out, and no much larger clone turns up one base away.

The CDR3 regions of human TCRbeta chains were analyzed by immunosequencing. On the authors' methods: Repertoire TCRs were checked for matches against a reference library of SARS-CoV-2-specific TCRs that had been generated using the MIRA antigen-specificity platform. Breadth was defined as the fraction of unique TCRs that were SARS-CoV-2-associated. Depth was defined as the fraction of total T cells that were SARS-CoV-2-associated. Using the MIRA data, each spike-specific TCR was assigned both to the spike region to which the TCR was reactive and to a CD4 or CD8 class. Log10-transformed breadth and depth values were compared by one-way ANOVA with Sidak's multiple comparisons tests. TCRdb provides this immuneACCESS table in a form limited to in-frame rearrangements. Some clones are lacking; in checked studies, under half of them reflect an unresolved V gene, and why the rest are absent is not known. V and J calls and clone size are given by that table; D and trimming were obtained from the DNA. The sample table lists 150,000 to 200,000 clones, 90% of them with a count of one. Clones ranked in the top ten supply around 3% of the sample.

Spanning cysteine to phenylalanine, the CDR3 consists of 15 amino acids. CDR3 DNA is the only sequence kept; it has 45 bases, read in frame from the first base. A distance of 19 bases separates the germline ends of V and J, which lose 3 bases and 8 bases respectively. Based on the germline V gene, the CDR1 and CDR2 sequences are MNHEY and SVGEGT. Here the sequenced sample was peripheral blood, taken on day 0 of AZD1222 vaccination. The clonotype comes from an adult in good health. The rearrangement combines TRBV6-2 or TRBV6-3 with TRBJ1-2, with TRBD1 tentatively as D gene (5 bases match). The DNA sequence is as follows: TGTGCCAGCAGTTATGGGACTTATAACCGTGGAGGCTACACCTTC. Translated, this is CASSYGTYNRGGYTF.